This T cell receptor (beta chain) was captured by sequencing in a study of post-analysis software for immune sequencing data. Unique molecular identifiers featured in each of the TCR beta cDNA libraries. In TCRdb, the PCR reads were re-called with MiXCR into one record per CDR3 protein. Of around 700,000 distinct CDR3 sequences in the sample, around 60% were seen once. As regards this clonotype: The antigen is not known.

Trimming pared 2 bases from V and 6 bases from J, leaving 16 bases between. Germline V gene data show CDR1 as SGHDT and CDR2 as YYEEEE. The CDR3 is 15 amino acids. Study findings and constraints: TRBV5-6, TRBV5-1 and TRBV20-1 were among a handful of TRBV segments more frequent in patients than controls.

Source material: blood. The V call is TRBV5-6, the J call TRBJ2-3; a possible D gene is TRBD2 (7 bases). The clonotype comes from a girl aged 2 to 10 with multiple sclerosis. Written as DNA, the CDR3 is TGTGCCAGCAGCTTTCCTAGGGGGGGGGTTGATACGCAGTATTTT. Its protein is CASSFPRGGVDTQYF.